The text below deals with one T cell receptor beta chain. The antigen remains unidentified. The sample originates from a study of Tregs in tolerant kidney transplant recipients. Findings and limits, study-wide: Tregs expanded with activated donor B cells seemed most donor-specific. Validation in larger populations is needed because few patients were studied.

Data came from immunoSEQ multiplex PCR; TCRdb stores just in-frame clones and leaves some out. Of about 240,000 clones in the sample, approximately 83% were seen once. V was pared by 0 bases and J by 7 bases, with 14 bases between. There are 15 residues in the CDR3. CDR1 is SGHRS and CDR2 is YFSETQ in the germline V gene. Unstimulated regulatory T cells (CD4+CD25+CD127-), CD4+CD25- non-regulatory cells, CD4 and CD8 cells were FACS-sorted from thawed PBMCs. The sequencing input was CD4+ T cells from blood. The sequence was collected from a human donor in good health. The rearrangement joins TRBV5-1 to TRBJ2-1; D ambiguous. CDR3 DNA: TGCGCCAGCAGCTTGGGCCCAGAGAAGCCGAATGAGCAGTTCTTC. It codes for CASSLGPEKPNEQFF. Combining the CDR3 with reference TRBV5-1 and TRBJ2-1 gives the whole variable domain KAGVTQTPRYLIKTRGQQVTLSCSPISGHRSVSWYQQTPGQGLQFLFEYFSETQRNKGNFPGRFSGRQFSNSRSEMNVSTLELGDSALYLCASSLGPEKPNEQFFGPGTRLTVL.